Described below is a single TCR beta chain sequence and its context. The antigen remains unidentified. The data were obtained in a study of high-grade serous ovarian cancer treatment subgroups. Study context: On average, roughly 14,000 reads and 7,000 to 8,000 unique TCR beta rearrangements were obtained per sample. Study conclusions and caveats: These tumor repertoires lack spatial information from bulk sequencing. TCR clonal relatedness correlated positively with neoantigen level. Tumors within one patient showed repertoire similarity of 0.11 to 0.79.

Produced via immunoSEQ multiplex PCR; TCRdb's table is partial and in-frame only. Of 30,000 to 40,000 clones in the sample, 75% to 85% were seen once. The tumor samples were collected prior to definitive surgery or chemotherapy. Trimming cost V 3 bases and J 6 bases, with 10 bases left between them. CDR3 length equals 12 residues. Germline V gene sequence: CDR1 SGHKS, CDR2 YYEKEE (reference sequence). The sequenced material came from tumor tissue. The chain recombines TRBV5-5 with TRBJ2-7, with a tentative D call TRBD2 (6 bases). This clonotype was sampled from a human donor with high-grade serous ovarian cancer. CDR3 loop: CASSSVSGEQYF. In nucleotides, the CDR3 is TGTGCCAGCAGCTCCGTTAGCGGCGAGCAGTACTTC. Using reference TRBV5-5 and TRBJ2-7 for the parts outside the CDR3, the full variable domain is DAGVTQSPTHLIKTRGQQVTLRCSPISGHKSVSWYQQVLGQGPQFIFQYYEKEERGRGNFPDRFSARQFPNYSSELNVNALLLGDSALYLCASSSVSGEQYFGPGTRLTVT.